The 30 T cell receptor beta chains below all came from one sample that was sequenced in a study of T cell changes during pregnancy in multiple sclerosis. Generated by immunoSEQ multiplex PCR, the TCRdb table keeps only in-frame clones and is missing some. The table shows tens of thousands of clones, with under 95% occurring only once. Specimen: peripheral blood, collected in the third trimester of pregnancy. The receptors were gathered from a female donor in good health, enrolled as a control in a pregnancy study.

The rearrangement joins TRBV6-5 to TRBJ1-2, with D perhaps TRBD1 (6 bases). The CDR3 length is 15 residues. Germline lookup yields CDR1 MNHEY and CDR2 SVGAGI. Trimming cost V 4 bases and J 4 bases, with 16 bases left between them. CDR3 residues: CASSSPTGSSYGYTF. In DNA, the CDR3 is TGTGCCAGCAGTTCACCGACAGGTTCCTCCTATGGCTACACCTTC.

V is TRBV5-8 and J is TRBJ2-7; TRBD1 might be the D (6 bases). This CDR3 is 13 amino acids long. V was pared by 4 bases and J by 0 bases, with 8 bases between. Germline V gives CDR1 SGHTS, CDR2 YDEGEE. The CDR3 DNA follows: TGTGCCAGCAGCCACAGGGCCTCCTACGAGCAGTACTTC. Its protein product is CASSHRASYEQYF.

V usage is TRBV7-9 and J usage is TRBJ1-4, with TRBD1 as a possible D gene (6 bases). Trimming removed 1 base at V and 5 bases at J, with 14 bases between. Germline V gene data show CDR1 as SEHNR and CDR2 as FQNEAQ (reference sequence). The CDR3 sequence is 16 residues long. The CDR3 spells CASSLGEGQRNEKLFF. CDR3 nucleotide sequence: TGTGCCAGCAGCTTAGGGGAAGGACAGAGAAATGAAAAACTGTTTTTT.

The chain combines TRBV9 with TRBJ1-4, with D possibly matching TRBD1 (6 bases). V was shortened by 3 bases and J by 0 bases, with 9 bases between the two germline ends. This CDR3 is built from 15 residues. Germline CDR1 and CDR2: SGDLS and YYNGEE. This CDR3 reads CASSEDSATNEKLFF. CDR3 bases: TGTGCCAGCAGCGAGGACAGTGCAACTAATGAAAAACTGTTTTTT. Complete variable domain (other parts from reference TRBV9 and TRBJ1-4): DSGVTQTPKHLITATGQRVTLRCSPRSGDLSVYWYQQSLDQGLQFLIQYYNGEERAKGNILERFSAQQFPDLHSELNLSSLELGDSALYFCASSEDSATNEKLFFGSGTQLSVL.

The rearrangement links TRBV7-6 to TRBJ2-7; perhaps TRBD1 as D (5 bases). The germline V and J ends were trimmed by 3 bases and 5 bases, with 8 bases remaining between them. Germline V gene lookup returns CDR1 SGHVS and CDR2 FNYEAQ. The CDR3 is made up of 12 amino acids. CDR3 sequence reads: CASSFDRNEQYF. The CDR3 region has the DNA TGTGCCAGCAGCTTCGACAGAAACGAGCAGTACTTC.

This chain connects TRBV15 to TRBJ2-3; 12 nucleotides line up with TRBD2. The CDR3 spans 16 residues. Germline V CDR1 and CDR2: LNHNV, YYDKDF (reference sequence). With V trimmed by 3 bases and J by 2 bases, 3 bases remained unmatched. DNA for the CDR3: TGTGCCACCAGCAGGCGGACTAGCGGGACCACAGATACGCAGTATTTT. Its protein is CATSRRTSGTTDTQYF.

V is TRBV7-9 and J is TRBJ2-1, with D maybe TRBD1 (7 bases). CDR3 size: 16 residues. Per germline, CDR1 SEHNR and CDR2 FQNEAQ (reference sequence). With 5 bases removed from V and 5 bases from J, the gap between germline ends came to 19 bases. In DNA form, the CDR3 reads TGTGCCAGCAGCCAGGGGGGAACTGCGGGACACAATGAGCAGTTCTTC. Translation: CASSQGGTAGHNEQFF.

This sequence joins TRBV5-6 and TRBJ1-1; 7 bases map to TRBD1. The CDR3 length is 14 residues. The germline CDR1 and CDR2 sequences are SGHDT and YYEEEE. The V gene end was trimmed by 4 bases and the J gene end by 4 bases; junction bases not matched to a gene: 7. The CDR3 DNA is TGTGCCAGCAGCAGCACGACAGGGTCCACTGAAGCTTTCTTT. Protein sequence: CASSSTTGSTEAFF.

The chain uses TRBV19 and TRBJ1-3; 8 bases align to TRBD1. CDR1 is LNHDA and CDR2 is SQIVND in the germline V gene (reference sequence). The length of the CDR3 is 14 residues. Trimming took 6 bases from V and 4 from J; bases not matched to a gene: 5. The CDR3 nucleotides read TGTGCCAGTAGCGAGACAGGGGTCGGAAACACCATATATTTT. It codes for CASSETGVGNTIYF.

CDR3 in DNA: TGTGCCAGCAGTTTAGTGGTGGGACAGGGAGGGGAGACCCAGTACTTC. It yields the protein CASSLVVGQGGETQYF. This chain links TRBV28 with TRBJ2-5; TRBD1 matches 9 bases. Germline V gene sequence: CDR1 MDHEN, CDR2 SYDVKM. The CDR3 runs to 16 residues. The ends lost 2 bases at V and 5 bases at J; junction bases unmatched: 9.

The chain uses TRBV5-5 and TRBJ1-1; D might be TRBD1 (6 bases). From germline, CDR1 is SGHKS and CDR2 YYEKEE (reference sequence). V lost 6 bases, J lost 0 bases, and 18 bases lay in between. This CDR3 is 16 amino acids long. The chain's CDR3 is CASTRHGGALNTEAFF. The CDR3, as DNA: TGTGCCAGCACCCGTCATGGGGGGGCGCTGAACACTGAAGCTTTCTTT.

This chain links TRBV7-2 with TRBJ1-1, with a weak D call TRBD1 (6 bases). The germline V gene encodes CDR1 SGHTA and CDR2 FQGNSA. The CDR3 totals 15 residues. Trimming pared 4 bases from V and 6 bases from J, leaving 18 bases between. In nucleotides, the CDR3 is TGTGCCAGCAGCTCCTCGTTTGACAGGATCGCTGAAGCTTTCTTT. Residues: CASSSSFDRIAEAFF.

The chain joins TRBV4-3 to TRBJ2-2; D ambiguous. There are 14 residues in the CDR3. Trimming shortened V by 1 base and J by 6 bases, and 9 bases separated the two germline ends. Germline values: CDR1 LGHNA, CDR2 YSLEER. The CDR3 protein is CASSQGSWPGELFF. CDR3 nucleotides: TGCGCCAGCAGCCAAGGGTCCTGGCCCGGGGAGCTGTTTTTT.

The chain links TRBV7-9 to TRBJ1-2; D not resolved. The V end was cut by 3 bases, the J end by 10 bases, with 12 bases between. CDR3 length equals 12 residues. Germline values: CDR1 SEHNR, CDR2 FQNEAQ (reference sequence). For the CDR3, the DNA is TGTGCCAGCAGCTTGGATAGCTCTGACTACACCTTC. Translated, it gives CASSLDSSDYTF.

The rearrangement joins TRBV5-1 to TRBJ2-5; TRBD2 matches at 9 bases. With 1 base clipped from V and 2 bases from J, the junction kept 9 bases outside the gene matches. Per germline, CDR1 SGHRS and CDR2 YFSETQ. The CDR3 spans 17 residues. CDR3 in DNA: TGCGCCAGCAGCTTGCCCCTCGGGCGGGGGGGGCAAGAGACCCAGTACTTC. It is translated as CASSLPLGRGGQETQYF. The full variable domain, with the rest looked up from reference TRBV5-1 and TRBJ2-5, is KAGVTQTPRYLIKTRGQQVTLSCSPISGHRSVSWYQQTPGQGLQFLFEYFSETQRNKGNFPGRFSGRQFSNSRSEMNVSTLELGDSALYLCASSLPLGRGGQETQYFGPGTRLLVL.

This rearrangement joins TRBV5-8 to TRBJ1-6; D is unresolved. Trimming removed 4 bases at V and 7 bases at J, with 3 bases between. Germline CDR1 SGHTS, CDR2 YDEGEE. The CDR3 extends over 11 amino acids. The CDR3 region has the DNA TGTGCCAGCAGCCTCAATTCACCCCTCCACTTT. It yields the protein CASSLNSPLHF.

This clone is a singleton in its sample. V is TRBV2 and J is TRBJ1-5; D is possibly TRBD1 (6 bases). The CDR3 has 14 amino acids. The V gene lost 4 bases and the J gene lost 4 bases, with 11 bases spanning the gap. The V gene's germline CDR1 is SNHLY and CDR2 FYNNEI. The CDR3 protein is CASSVQGSNQPQHF. CDR3 in DNA: TGTGCCAGCAGTGTGCAGGGGTCAAATCAGCCCCAGCATTTT.

The genes are TRBV25-1 and TRBJ1-2, with D perhaps matching TRBD1 (5 bases). The germline V gene encodes CDR1 MGHDK and CDR2 SYGVNS. The ends were cut back, 4 bases at V and 4 bases at J, with 10 bases in the middle. The CDR3 is 13 residues long. CDR3 residues: CASSGGVAYGYTF. The CDR3 DNA sequence: TGTGCCAGCAGTGGGGGGGTCGCCTATGGCTACACCTTC.

V gene TRBV6-1 combines with J gene TRBJ2-7; D gene uncertain. CDR1 MNHNS and CDR2 SASEGT come from the germline V gene. The CDR3 loop spans 13 amino acids. V was shortened by 0 bases and J by 4 bases, with 7 bases between the two germline ends. CDR3 region: CASSEAAIYEQYF. The CDR3 nucleotides are TGTGCCAGCAGTGAAGCCGCGATTTACGAGCAGTACTTC.

V and J are TRBV4-1 and TRBJ1-5; D is unresolved. Trimming removed 0 bases from V and 7 bases from J, with 16 bases in between. This CDR3 spans 16 amino acids. CDR1 MGHRA and CDR2 YSYEKL come from the germline V gene. CDR3 residues: CASSQDDRGLYQPQHF. In nucleotides, the CDR3 is TGCGCCAGCAGCCAAGACGATCGAGGGTTATACCAGCCCCAGCATTTT.

This rearrangement joins TRBV6-1 to TRBJ2-7; 9 nucleotides line up with TRBD1. CDR3 length: 16 amino acids. Germline lookup yields CDR1 MNHNS and CDR2 SASEGT. J lost 6 bases, V lost 3 bases, and 12 bases had no gene match. The CDR3 nucleotides are TGTGCCAGCAGTGAGGAGGGGACAGGGAGTTCGGTCGAGCAGTACTTC. Encoded protein: CASSEEGTGSSVEQYF.

The rearrangement joins TRBV9 to TRBJ1-5; TRBD1 might be the D (6 bases). V lost 2 bases and J 5 bases, leaving 14 bases between the germline ends. This CDR3 contains 15 residues. Germline V gene sequence: CDR1 SGDLS, CDR2 YYNGEE. CDR3 loop: CASSVGRGAYQPQHF. In DNA form, the CDR3 reads TGTGCCAGCAGCGTGGGCAGGGGCGCGTATCAGCCCCAGCATTTT.

The chain carries TRBV5-4 and TRBJ2-7; D is undetermined. CDR1 and CDR2 (germline): SGHNT, YYREEE (reference sequence). The CDR3 covers 13 residues. V lost 0 bases and J lost 3, with 7 bases in between. Here the CDR3 DNA reads TGTGCCAGCAGCTTGGGCAGGAACTACGAGCAGTACTTC. Amino acid sequence: CASSLGRNYEQYF.

This clone was recorded a few times. The chain carries TRBV14 and TRBJ2-7; the match to TRBD1 covers 11 bases. This CDR3 spans 15 amino acids. CDR1 SGHDN and CDR2 FVKESK come from the germline V gene. V shed 6 bases, J shed 0 bases, and the junction held 4 bases outside the gene matches. CDR3 nucleotides: TGTGCCAGCAGGCGGACAGGGGGCCTCTCCTACGAGCAGTACTTC. Protein product: CASRRTGGLSYEQYF.

The J gene is TRBJ1-1, the V gene TRBV28; 7 bases are a match to TRBD1. CDR1 is MDHEN, CDR2 SYDVKM, per germline. Unmatched junction bases numbered 12, after V lost 7 bases and J lost 1 base. The CDR3 has 16 residues. The CDR3 DNA reads as TGTGCCAGCACCGTAAACAGGGGTCCTACGAACACTGAAGCTTTCTTT. As protein: CASTVNRGPTNTEAFF.

The chain joins TRBV7-6 to TRBJ1-6; 8 bases agree with TRBD1. The CDR3 loop spans 13 amino acids. Trimming removed 4 bases from V and 13 bases from J; junction bases left unmatched: 6. Germline V gene sequence: CDR1 SGHVS, CDR2 FNYEAQ. The CDR3 DNA is TGTGCCAGCAGCTCCGGACAGGGAAGGCCCCTCCACTTT. This gives the protein CASSSGQGRPLHF.

This chain joins TRBV4-2 and TRBJ2-6; TRBD1 is a possible D gene (6 bases). The germline V gene has CDR1 LGHNA and CDR2 YNFKEQ. The germline V and J ends were trimmed by 3 bases and 4 bases, with 19 bases remaining between them. The length of the CDR3 is 18 residues. CDR3 in DNA: TGTGCCAGCAGCCACCCACCTACCCCAGGGACAGGGGCCAACGTCCTGACTTTC. This sequence encodes CASSHPPTPGTGANVLTF.

The chain links TRBV9 to TRBJ2-3; 11 bases map to TRBD2. The CDR3 has 16 residues. The germline V gene encodes CDR1 SGDLS and CDR2 YYNGEE. Trimming removed 3 bases from V and 1 base from J; junction bases left unmatched: 4. The CDR3 DNA reads as TGTGCCAGCAGCGATAGCGGGGGGGCCCGCACAGATACGCAGTATTTT. It encodes CASSDSGGARTDTQYF.

V is TRBV29-1 and J is TRBJ2-4, with D possibly TRBD2 on 5 matching bases. CDR3 length equals 13 residues. V shed 7 bases and J shed 7 bases, with 17 bases lying between them. Germline V lookup: CDR1 SQVTM, CDR2 ANQGSEA. CDR3 amino acids: CSGRWQALNIQYF. CDR3 DNA: TGCAGCGGGAGGTGGCAGGCACTCAACATTCAGTACTTC.

J is TRBJ1-2 and V is TRBV4-3; 7 positions match TRBD1. The CDR3 runs to 15 residues. V was clipped by 0 bases and J by 8 bases; unmatched bases: 9. Germline loops: CDR1 LGHNA, CDR2 YSLEER. CDR3 residues: CASSQDTGDGRGYTF. As DNA, the CDR3 is TGCGCCAGCAGCCAAGATACAGGGGATGGCAGAGGCTACACCTTC.